This TCR beta chain was documented in a study of spatial heterogeneity in lung cancer. Time point here: sample taken at primary tumor resection. Donors were some 72 untreated early-stage non-small cell lung cancer patients. From the 5' RACE reads, TCRdb called clonotypes with MiXCR, one entry per CDR3 protein. The table records 5,000 to 6,500 distinct CDR3 sequences, roughly 3.9% of them present only once. Germline CDR1 reads MNHEY; CDR2 reads SVGEGT. The CDR3 is 14 amino acids. The source is a male donor with early-stage non-small cell lung cancer. The sample here was normal lung tissue next to the tumor, taken at surgery. The genes are TRBV6-2 or TRBV6-3 and TRBJ2-5, with D tentatively TRBD1 (6 bases). In DNA, the CDR3 is TGTGCAAGAAGTACAGGGACGGAGCAAGAGACCCAGTACTTC. Protein sequence: CARSTGTEQETQYF.